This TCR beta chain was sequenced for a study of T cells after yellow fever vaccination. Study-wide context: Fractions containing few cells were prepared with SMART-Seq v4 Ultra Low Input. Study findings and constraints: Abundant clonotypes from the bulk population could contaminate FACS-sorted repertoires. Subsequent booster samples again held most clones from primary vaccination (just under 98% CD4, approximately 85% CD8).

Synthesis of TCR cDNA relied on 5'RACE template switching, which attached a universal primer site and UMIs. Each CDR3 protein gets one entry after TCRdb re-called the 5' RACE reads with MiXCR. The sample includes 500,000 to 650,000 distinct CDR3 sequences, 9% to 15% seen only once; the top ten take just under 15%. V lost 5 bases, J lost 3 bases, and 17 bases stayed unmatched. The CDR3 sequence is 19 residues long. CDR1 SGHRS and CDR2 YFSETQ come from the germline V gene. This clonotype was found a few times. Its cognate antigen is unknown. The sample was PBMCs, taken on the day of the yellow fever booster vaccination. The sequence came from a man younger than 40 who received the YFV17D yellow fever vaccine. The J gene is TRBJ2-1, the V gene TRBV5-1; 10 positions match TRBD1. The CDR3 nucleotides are TGCGCCAGCAGAACAAGACAGGGGGCGGTAGCTCAAGGCTACAATGAGCAGTTCTTC. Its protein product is CASRTRQGAVAQGYNEQFF.